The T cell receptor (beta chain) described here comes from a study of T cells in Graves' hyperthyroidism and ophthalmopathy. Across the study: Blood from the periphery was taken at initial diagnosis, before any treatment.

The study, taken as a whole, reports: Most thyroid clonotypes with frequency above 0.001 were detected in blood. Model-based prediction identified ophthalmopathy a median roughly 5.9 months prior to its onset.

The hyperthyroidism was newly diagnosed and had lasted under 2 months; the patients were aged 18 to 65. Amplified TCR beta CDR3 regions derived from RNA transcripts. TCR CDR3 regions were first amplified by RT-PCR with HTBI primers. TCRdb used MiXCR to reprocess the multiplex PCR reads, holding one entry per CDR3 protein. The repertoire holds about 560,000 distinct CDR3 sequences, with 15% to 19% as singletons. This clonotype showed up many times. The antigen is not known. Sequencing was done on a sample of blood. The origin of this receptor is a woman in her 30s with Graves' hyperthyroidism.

This CDR3 reads CSAEITSGAYNEQFF. The CDR3 nucleotides are TGCAGTGCCGAAATTACTAGCGGGGCATACAATGAGCAGTTCTTC. The rearrangement joins TRBV20-1 to TRBJ2-1, with 10 bases fitting TRBD2. V shed 6 bases, J shed 4 bases, and the junction held 9 bases outside the gene matches. CDR3 length: 15 amino acids. Germline CDR1 and CDR2: DFQATT and SNEGSKA (reference sequence).